The source of this T cell receptor (beta chain) is a study of cytomegalovirus exposure and HLA in healthy donors. Study as a whole: Around 77 million unique TCRs from HLA-typed donors made up an early data release.

This clone was picked up a small number of times. This CDR3 comprises 15 residues. Trimming pared 6 bases from V and 0 bases from J, leaving 14 bases between. Germline lookup yields CDR1 MNHEY and CDR2 SVGAGI. The primer mix had 60 Vbeta and 13 Jbeta primers. Sequencing was performed with immunoSEQ multiplex PCR; in TCRdb, only in-frame clones are kept and a portion is missing. The sample yields about 98,000 clones, 80% to 90% seen once. The sequencing input was PBMCs. This TCR derives from a middle-aged man in good health and CMV-seronegative. The rearrangement links TRBV6-5 to TRBJ1-2, with D unresolved. CDR3 bases: TGTGCCAGCAGCCTACGACGGACTACTAACTATGGCTACACCTTC. This gives the protein CASSLRRTTNYGYTF.